This T cell receptor (beta chain) was identified in a study of blood T cell repertoires in COVID-19. Overall study context: Samples came from the United States, Italy and Spain, spanning acute and convalescent COVID-19. T cells, B-cell-depleted T cells, or PBMCs supplied cDNA or gDNA.

Germline-derived CDR1 and CDR2 are LGHDT and YNNKEL (reference sequence). There are 13 residues in the CDR3. The V end lost 1 base, the J end lost 5 bases, and 9 bases lay between the germline ends. As handled by the study authors: Reference gene primers were amplified, and this amplification served to estimate nucleated cell counts. Here immunoSEQ multiplex PCR was the method, and the copy in TCRdb shows in-frame clones only, minus some. V and J calls and clone size are those listed in that table; D and trimming were worked out from the DNA. The sample holds some 230,000 clones; around 83% are singletons and the top ten take about 0.93%.

The receptor was isolated from a man aged 35 to 55 with acute or convalescent COVID-19. This chain joins TRBV3-1 (or the pseudogene TRBV3-2) and TRBJ2-7, with D possibly TRBD2 on 5 matching bases. The sequenced sample consisted of peripheral blood. The DNA of the CDR3 is TGTGCCAGCAGCCAAGTTCTAGCCCACGAGCAGTACTTC. This translates into CASSQVLAHEQYF.